This is a list of T cell receptor beta chains from one sample in a study of blood T cell repertoires in COVID-19. Profiling relied on immunoSEQ multiplex PCR, and the TCRdb table lists in-frame clones only, not all of them. The sample holds over 130,000 clones, roughly 88% seen once. Sequencing input: peripheral blood. Receptors were obtained from a man aged 55 to 70 with active or convalescent COVID-19. Both conserved end residues are part of each CDR3. The order of the fields is J gene, D gene, V gene, clone size, CDR3 protein, CDR3 DNA. The D gene is left open where the match is weak. The listing skips clone size in some rows; elsewhere it reads once, few, many or a size class.

TRBJ1-3,TRBD1,TRBV11-2,few,CASSYRGSGNTIYF,TGTGCCAGCAGCTACAGGGGCTCTGGAAACACCATATATTTT
TRBJ2-2,TRBD1,TRBV9,-,CASSAIGLGTGLYGELFF,TGTGCCAGCAGCGCCATAGGGCTCGGGACAGGGTTGTACGGGGAGCTGTTTTTT
TRBJ2-2,TRBD2,TRBV27,-,CASSLRLAGATGELFF,TGTGCCAGCAGTCTTCGACTAGCGGGGGCCACCGGGGAGCTGTTTTTT
TRBJ2-6,TRBD1,TRBV3-1/TRBV3-2,once,CASSQGDRDHSGANVLTF,TGTGCCAGCAGCCAAGGGGACAGGGACCACTCTGGGGCCAACGTCCTGACTTTC
TRBJ2-7,TRBD2,TRBV28,-,CATGGPDEQYF,TGTGCCACGGGGGGGCCGGACGAGCAGTACTTC
TRBJ2-7,-,TRBV6-5,-,CAIAVTDSYEQYF,TGTGCCATCGCGGTGACCGATTCCTACGAGCAGTACTTC
TRBJ1-2,TRBD1,TRBV2,-,CASFRRDSNYGYTF,TGTGCCAGCTTCCGCCGGGACAGCAACTATGGCTACACCTTC
TRBJ2-3,-,TRBV21-1,-,CASSKERGTGSTDTQYF,TGTGCCAGCAGCAAAGAGAGAGGGACAGGGAGCACAGATACGCAGTATTTT
TRBJ1-4,-,TRBV6-5,few,CASRRTVGNEKLFF,TGTGCCAGCAGGCGGACAGTCGGCAATGAAAAACTGTTTTTT
TRBJ1-5,TRBD1,TRBV6-5,-,CASTRTGGGQPQHF,TGTGCCAGCACGAGGACAGGGGGCGGTCAGCCCCAGCATTTT
TRBJ2-7,TRBD2,TRBV13,once,CASSFSGPSYEQYF,TGTGCCAGCAGCTTTAGCGGGCCTTCCTACGAGCAGTACTTC
TRBJ1-1,TRBD1,TRBV11-1,-,CASSLRTGPTEAFF,TGTGCCAGCAGCCTGAGGACAGGGCCCACTGAAGCTTTCTTT
TRBJ1-5,-,TRBV19,-,CASSVGTNQPQHF,TGTGCCAGTAGTGTCGGGACAAATCAGCCCCAGCATTTT
TRBJ2-7,-,TRBV29-1,-,CSVSWGAYEQYF,TGCAGCGTTTCATGGGGGGCCTACGAGCAGTACTTC
TRBJ1-3,-,TRBV18,-,CASSPGQGNSGNTIYF,TGTGCCAGCTCACCCGGGCAGGGAAATTCTGGAAACACCATATATTTT
TRBJ2-5,-,TRBV19,-,CASSRRVWETQYF,TGTGCCAGTAGTAGGCGGGTTTGGGAGACCCAGTACTTC
TRBJ2-2,TRBD2,TRBV9,-,CASSPPTSGTVTGELFF,TGTGCCAGCAGCCCACCGACTAGCGGGACCGTAACCGGGGAGCTGTTTTTT
TRBJ2-7,-,TRBV4-2,-,CASSQDRDSFAEQYF,TGTGCCAGCAGCCAAGACCGGGACTCCTTTGCCGAGCAGTACTTC